The 23 T cell receptor beta chains below all came from one sample that was sequenced in a study of cytomegalovirus exposure and HLA in healthy donors. Sequencing was performed with immunoSEQ multiplex PCR; in TCRdb, only in-frame clones are kept and a portion is missing. The sample holds over 110,000 clones, about four fifths seen once. Source material: PBMCs. These receptors were taken from a woman in her twenties or thirties in good health and CMV-seronegative.

This chain links TRBV5-1 with TRBJ1-5; 8 positions match TRBD1. V trimming: 4 bases; J trimming: 5 bases; junction bases outside the gene matches: 2. CDR3 length equals 13 residues. Germline V CDR1 and CDR2: SGHRS, YFSETQ. The CDR3 region is CASSKDRDQPQHF. The CDR3 DNA reads TGCGCCAGCAGCAAGGACAGGGATCAGCCCCAGCATTTT.

The chain is built from TRBV5-1 and TRBJ2-5; 7 nucleotides line up with TRBD1. After removal of 3 bases from V and 3 bases from J, the junction contained 5 bases not matched to a gene. The CDR3 has 14 amino acids. Germline CDR1 and CDR2: SGHRS and YFSETQ. Here the CDR3 reads CASSSPGQKETQYF. The CDR3, as DNA: TGCGCCAGCAGCTCCCCGGGACAGAAAGAGACCCAGTACTTC. The full variable domain, rest sourced from reference TRBV5-1 and TRBJ2-5, is KAGVTQTPRYLIKTRGQQVTLSCSPISGHRSVSWYQQTPGQGLQFLFEYFSETQRNKGNFPGRFSGRQFSNSRSEMNVSTLELGDSALYLCASSSPGQKETQYFGPGTRLLVL.

This clone was detected only a few times. The chain is built from TRBV7-3 and TRBJ2-2; D possibly corresponds to TRBD1 (6 bases). Trimming shortened V by 2 bases and J by 0 bases, and 7 bases separated the two germline ends. This CDR3 region has 15 residues. The germline CDR1 and CDR2 sequences are SGHTA and FQGTGA. CDR3 sequence (DNA): TGTGCCAGCAGCTTAGGGGGCTCGAACACCGGGGAGCTGTTTTTT. It encodes CASSLGGSNTGELFF.

This chain connects TRBV4-2 to TRBJ1-2; D unclear. Germline V gene data show CDR1 as LGHNA and CDR2 as YNFKEQ. The CDR3 covers 14 residues. The V end lost 5 bases, the J end lost 2 bases, and 12 bases lay between the germline ends. The chain's CDR3 is CASSSGGRNYGYTF. The CDR3 bases are TGTGCCAGCAGCTCGGGAGGGAGGAACTATGGCTACACCTTC.

This CDR3 reads CASSFDRGMKSPLHF. CDR3 sequence (DNA): TGTGCCAGCAGTTTCGACAGGGGGATGAAGTCACCCCTCCACTTT. The chain employs TRBV6-6 and TRBJ1-6, with TRBD1 matching 9 bases. This CDR3 comprises 15 residues. Per germline, CDR1 MNHNY and CDR2 SVGAGI (reference sequence). Trimming cost V 4 bases and J 10 bases; bases outside gene matches: 8.

Note on this clone: The sample contains more than one DNA sequence encoding this CDR3. The chain carries TRBV5-1 and TRBJ1-4; 9 nucleotides line up with TRBD1. CDR3 length equals 15 residues. V gave up 0 bases and J gave up 5 bases; unmatched junction bases: 2. The germline CDR1 and CDR2 sequences are SGHRS and YFSETQ. DNA of the CDR3: TGCGCCAGCAGCTTGGCCGGGACAGGGAATGAAAAACTGTTTTTT. Translating gives CASSLAGTGNEKLFF.

This rearrangement joins TRBV6-1 to TRBJ2-2, with a weak D call TRBD1 (6 bases). The germline gives CDR1 MNHNS, CDR2 SASEGT. The CDR3 totals 14 residues. V dropped 6 bases and J dropped 4 bases, with 12 bases sitting between them. The DNA of the CDR3 is TGTGCCAGCAGATTGGGACAAGGCACCGGGGAGCTGTTTTTT. This sequence encodes CASRLGQGTGELFF.

The genes are TRBV16 and TRBJ1-5; the match to TRBD1 covers 7 bases. V was pared by 1 base and J by 6 bases, with 6 bases of the junction left unmatched. Germline CDR1 reads KGHSY; CDR2 reads FQNENV. The CDR3 has 15 amino acids. This chain's CDR3 is CASSQYEGAAQPQHF. The DNA of the CDR3 is TGTGCCAGCAGCCAATATGAGGGGGCGGCTCAGCCCCAGCATTTT.

V is TRBV5-1 and J is TRBJ2-2, with 12 positions matching TRBD2. Germline V gene sequence: CDR1 SGHRS, CDR2 YFSETQ. V lost 4 bases, J lost 3 bases, and 7 bases stayed unmatched. This CDR3 is 17 amino acids long. The CDR3 spells CASSPSGGAVDTGELFF. DNA for the CDR3: TGCGCCAGCAGCCCTAGCGGGGGGGCGGTCGACACCGGGGAGCTGTTTTTT.

This chain joins TRBV7-9 and TRBJ1-1, with 9 bases identical to TRBD1. The junction had 7 bases not matched to a gene; V was cut back by 4 bases and J by 4 bases. The CDR3 has 15 amino acids. The germline CDR1 and CDR2 sequences are SEHNR and FQNEAQ (reference sequence). CDR3 sequence (DNA): TGTGCCAGCAGCTCCACAGGGGGCCGGGGCACTGAAGCTTTCTTT. Residues: CASSSTGGRGTEAFF.

This chain links TRBV19 with TRBJ1-1; D not certain. Per the germline V gene, CDR1 is LNHDA and CDR2 is SQIVND (reference sequence). The CDR3 runs to 14 residues. Trimming stripped 0 bases from V and 1 base from J, with 6 bases between. The CDR3 bases are TGTGCCAGTAGTATAGAGGGAGCGAACACTGAAGCTTTCTTT. As protein: CASSIEGANTEAFF. Complete variable domain (other parts from reference TRBV19 and TRBJ1-1): DGGITQSPKYLFRKEGQNVTLSCEQNLNHDAMYWYRQDPGQGLRLIYYSQIVNDFQKGDIAEGYSVSREKKESFPLTVTSAQKNPTAFYLCASSIEGANTEAFFGQGTRLTVV.

This clone showed up just a few times. The chain links TRBV6-1 to TRBJ1-1; D might be TRBD1 (6 bases). CDR1 and CDR2 (germline): MNHNS, SASEGT. V lost 7 bases to trimming and J lost 7 bases, with 19 bases between them. CDR3 length: 14 residues. CDR3 amino acids: CASNSVTGRGEAFF. CDR3 coding DNA: TGTGCCAGCAACTCGGTTACAGGGAGGGGTGAAGCTTTCTTT.

This clone was picked up a small number of times. The rearrangement joins TRBV19 to TRBJ2-7, with D possibly matching TRBD1 (6 bases). The CDR3 sequence is 14 residues long. CDR1 and CDR2 from the germline V gene are LNHDA and SQIVND (reference sequence). Trimming removed 1 base from V and 5 bases from J, with 12 bases in between. The CDR3 spells CASSIGDTIHEQYF. The CDR3 DNA sequence: TGTGCCAGTAGTATAGGGGACACAATCCACGAGCAGTACTTC.

V is TRBV5-8 and J is TRBJ1-2; no firm D call. Trimming cost V 0 bases and J 10 bases, with 10 bases left between them. Germline CDR1 is SGHTS and CDR2 is YDEGEE. The length of the CDR3 is 12 residues. CDR3 amino acids: CASSLDTGYYTF. CDR3 coding DNA: TGTGCCAGCAGCTTGGATACGGGGTACTACACCTTC.

This chain connects TRBV19 to TRBJ1-1; D gene ambiguous. Germline assignment: CDR1 LNHDA and CDR2 SQIVND (reference sequence). The CDR3 covers 16 residues. The V end lost 5 bases, the J end lost 0 bases, and 16 bases lay between the germline ends. The CDR3 reads CASSPYSGAMNTEAFF. CDR3 nucleotides: TGTGCCAGTAGTCCTTACAGCGGTGCCATGAACACTGAAGCTTTCTTT.

This clone was counted a few times. The genes are TRBV5-1 and TRBJ2-2, with TRBD1 matching 7 bases. CDR3 length equals 14 residues. J lost 6 bases, V lost 4 bases, and 6 bases had no gene match. The germline V gene encodes CDR1 SGHRS and CDR2 YFSETQ. This CDR3 is CASSERQGPGELFF. In nucleotides, the CDR3 is TGCGCCAGCAGCGAAAGACAGGGACCCGGGGAGCTGTTTTTT.

The chain recombines TRBV28 with TRBJ2-3, with 10 bases matching TRBD1. V lost 7 bases and J lost 5; bases outside the gene matches: 12. The germline gives CDR1 MDHEN, CDR2 SYDVKM. The CDR3 is 16 amino acids. The CDR3 region is CASTPQGTGEQDTQYF. CDR3 DNA: TGTGCCAGCACCCCACAAGGGACAGGGGAGCAAGATACGCAGTATTTT.

The chain recombines TRBV6-5 with TRBJ1-5; D is unresolved. Trimming took 0 bases from V and 2 from J, leaving 8 bases between them. Germline V gives CDR1 MNHEY, CDR2 SVGAGI. CDR3 length: 15 amino acids. CDR3: CASSYSWGGNQPQHF. The CDR3, as DNA: TGTGCCAGCAGTTACTCCTGGGGAGGCAATCAGCCCCAGCATTTT.

The rearrangement joins TRBV18 to TRBJ2-2, with 7 bases matching TRBD1. The V gene end was trimmed by 3 bases and the J gene end by 1 base; junction bases not matched to a gene: 8. Germline lookup yields CDR1 KGHSH and CDR2 LQKENI. This CDR3 is 17 amino acids long. CDR3 region: CASSPSAGQVNTGELFF. The CDR3 nucleotides read TGTGCCAGCTCACCCTCGGCCGGACAGGTGAACACCGGGGAGCTGTTTTTT.

This clone was seen only a few times. J is TRBJ1-6 and V is TRBV6-6; a possible D gene is TRBD1 (6 bases). The CDR3 covers 15 residues. Per the germline V gene, CDR1 is MNHNY and CDR2 is SVGAGI (reference sequence). V lost 6 bases to trimming and J lost 8 bases, with 17 bases between them. The CDR3 bases are TGTGCCAGCAGCCTAGTAACAGGGTCTTATTCACCCCTCCACTTT. It yields the protein CASSLVTGSYSPLHF.

The chain combines TRBV28 with TRBJ2-2, with 8 bases identical to TRBD2. The CDR3 contains 15 residues. Germline loops: CDR1 MDHEN, CDR2 SYDVKM. Trimming at V came to 7 bases and at J to 4 bases, leaving 8 bases not matched to a gene. The CDR3 reads CASTLSAGGTGELFF. CDR3 nucleotides: TGTGCCAGCACCCTGTCGGCGGGGGGCACCGGGGAGCTGTTTTTT.

V gene TRBV10-3 combines with J gene TRBJ1-3, with TRBD1 matching 7 bases. The CDR3 is 14 residues long. Germline V lookup: CDR1 ENHRY, CDR2 SYGVKD. The junction had 5 bases not matched to a gene; V was cut back by 9 bases and J by 0 bases. The CDR3 here is CAITGANSGNTIYF. The CDR3, as DNA: TGTGCCATTACAGGGGCAAACTCTGGAAACACCATATATTTT.

V gene TRBV7-6 combines with J gene TRBJ2-7; TRBD1 aligns across 10 bases. The CDR3 contains 15 residues. Trimming took 4 bases from V and 2 from J; bases not matched to a gene: 5. The germline CDR1 and CDR2 sequences are SGHVS and FNYEAQ. The CDR3 nucleotides are TGTGCCAGCAGCTCGACAGGGGGCGCTACCTACGAGCAGTACTTC. Translation gives CASSSTGGATYEQYF.